The 8 T cell receptor beta chains in this list originate from one sample, sequenced in a study of cytomegalovirus exposure and HLA in healthy donors. 60 Vbeta and 13 Jbeta primers were used in PCR. This table comes from immunoSEQ multiplex PCR, and its TCRdb copy is limited to in-frame clones, with some not included. This table holds under 200,000 clones, approximately 84% found once. The specimen was PBMCs. These receptors all come from a boy younger than 18 in good health and CMV-seronegative.

J is TRBJ2-7 and V is TRBV5-4, with 8 bases matching TRBD1. V dropped 2 bases and J dropped 3; count of bases not matched to a gene: 7. Per the germline V gene, CDR1 is SGHNT and CDR2 is YYREEE (reference sequence). The CDR3 is 15 residues long. CDR3 coding DNA: TGTGCCAGCAGCTTAGGGACAGGTCTAGGCTACGAGCAGTACTTC. Its translation: CASSLGTGLGYEQYF.

V is TRBV13 and J is TRBJ2-7; 14 bases match TRBD2. The ends lost 10 bases at V and 6 bases at J; junction bases unmatched: 8. The CDR3 loop spans 14 amino acids. CDR1 and CDR2 (germline): PRHDT, FYEKMQ (reference sequence). The CDR3 DNA follows: TGTGCCATCCCTTCGGGACTAGCGGGAGTCGAGCAGTACTTC. Translated, it gives CAIPSGLAGVEQYF.

This chain uses TRBV27 with TRBJ1-5, with 8 bases matching TRBD1. The germline CDR1 and CDR2 sequences are MNHEY and SMNVEV (reference sequence). The CDR3 totals 15 residues. V was clipped by 6 bases and J by 0 bases; unmatched bases: 4. DNA for the CDR3: TGTGCCAGCAGCCAAGGGACAGGTAGCAATCAGCCCCAGCATTTT. This codes for CASSQGTGSNQPQHF.

Turning to this clone: The limits of the CDR3 on the DNA are not certain, so only TCRdb's listed CDR3 is given. The V call is TRBV9, the J call TRBJ2-1; the listed D gene, TRBD1, was not tested against the DNA. Including both end residues, the CDR3 is 15 amino acids long. Germline CDR1 SGDLS, CDR2 YYNGEE. The CDR3 spells CASSVAEGAARSRFF.

The genes are TRBV15 and TRBJ2-3; TRBD2 aligns across 8 bases. The CDR3 consists of 16 residues. Germline CDR1 is LNHNV and CDR2 is YYDKDF (reference sequence). J lost 7 bases, V lost 4 bases, and 13 bases had no gene match. The CDR3 DNA sequence: TGTGCCACCAGCACCTCCGCCGGACTAGCTTTTTATACGCAGTATTTT. Translation: CATSTSAGLAFYTQYF.

This clone was detected only once. V gene TRBV4-3 combines with J gene TRBJ1-6; possibly TRBD1 for D (6 bases). Trimming removed 8 bases from V and 7 bases from J, with 18 bases in between. Germline CDR1 is LGHNA and CDR2 is YSLEER. The CDR3 runs to 15 residues. The chain's CDR3 is CASGLGTGTNSPLHF. Here the CDR3 DNA reads TGCGCCAGCGGCCTGGGGACGGGGACAAATTCACCCCTCCACTTT.

The gene calls are TRBV2 and TRBJ1-3; tentatively, D is TRBD1 (5 bases). The CDR3 covers 14 residues. The V end was cut by 3 bases, the J end by 0 bases, with 6 bases between. Per the germline V gene, CDR1 is SNHLY and CDR2 is FYNNEI. CDR3 bases: TGTGCCAGCAGTGACAGGGACTCTGGAAACACCATATATTTT. Its translation is CASSDRDSGNTIYF.

The chain carries TRBV7-3 and TRBJ1-1; 9 nucleotides agree with TRBD1. Trimming took 4 bases from V and 11 from J; bases not matched to a gene: 8. This CDR3 spans 13 amino acids. The germline gives CDR1 SGHTA, CDR2 FQGTGA. The CDR3 loop reads CASSSGQGLSAFF. The CDR3 DNA follows: TGTGCCAGCAGCTCGGGACAGGGACTTAGCGCTTTCTTT.